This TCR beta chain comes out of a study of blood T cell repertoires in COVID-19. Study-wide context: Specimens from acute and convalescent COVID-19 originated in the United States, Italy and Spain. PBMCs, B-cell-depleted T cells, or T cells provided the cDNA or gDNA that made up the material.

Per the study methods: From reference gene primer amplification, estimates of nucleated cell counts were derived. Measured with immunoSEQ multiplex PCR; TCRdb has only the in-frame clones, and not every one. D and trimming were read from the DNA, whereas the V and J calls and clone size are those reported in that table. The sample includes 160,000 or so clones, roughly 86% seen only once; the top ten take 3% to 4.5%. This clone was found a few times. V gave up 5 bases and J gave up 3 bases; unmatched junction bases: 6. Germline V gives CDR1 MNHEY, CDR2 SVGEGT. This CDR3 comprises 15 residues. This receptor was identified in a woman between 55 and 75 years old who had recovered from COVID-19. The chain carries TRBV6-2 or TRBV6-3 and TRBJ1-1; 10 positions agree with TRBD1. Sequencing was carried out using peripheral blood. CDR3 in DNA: TGTGCCAGCAGTCCCAGACAGGGGGCTTACACTGAAGCTTTCTTT. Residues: CASSPRQGAYTEAFF.